A selection of T cell receptor beta chains follows, all from one sample in a study of blood T cell repertoires in COVID-19. The repertoire was sequenced with immunoSEQ multiplex PCR; TCRdb's copy has only in-frame clones and lacks some. The sample has fewer than 50,000 clones, over 65% seen once; the top ten hold approximately 62%. Sequenced: peripheral blood. These receptors originate from an older man with acute or convalescent COVID-19. CDR3s include the opening cysteine and the closing phenylalanine or tryptophan. The D gene is left open where the match is weak. Some rows mark clone size as missing; the rest say once, few, many or name a class of expanded clone.

>TRBJ2-1|many|TRBV10-1|TRBD2
TGCGCCAGCAGTCTAGGACTAGCGGGAGAGCATGAGCAGTTCTTC
CASSLGLAGEHEQFF
>TRBJ2-5|few|TRBV19|NA
TGTGCCAGTTGGGGAGGCCTACTCCAAGAGACCCAGTACTTC
CASWGGLLQETQYF
>TRBJ2-7|NA|TRBV29-1|TRBD2
TGCAGTGCCCGGACTAGCGGGCTGTACTACGAGCAGTACTTC
CSARTSGLYYEQYF
>TRBJ2-2|few|TRBV11-2|NA
TGTGCCAGCAGCCCCGCCCTAGTTACCGGGGAGCTGTTTTTT
CASSPALVTGELFF
>TRBJ1-5|NA|TRBV12-3/TRBV12-4|NA
TGTGCCAGCAGCCGTACAGGGAATCAGCCCCAGCATTTT
CASSRTGNQPQHF
>TRBJ1-6|few|TRBV7-6|NA
TGTGCCAGCAGCTTAGGGACAGCAAAGGGTTCACCCCTCCACTTT
CASSLGTAKGSPLHF
>TRBJ2-7|NA|TRBV4-1|TRBD2
TGCGCCAGCAGCCAAGACTGGACTAGCGGGACCTACGAGCAGTACTTC
CASSQDWTSGTYEQYF
>TRBJ2-2|NA|TRBV7-9|NA
TGTGCCAGCAGCTTAGGGACAGTGAACACCGGGGAGCTGTTTTTT
CASSLGTVNTGELFF
>TRBJ1-1|many|TRBV7-2|NA
TGTGCCAGCAGCCCCCGGACGGGAAACACTGAAGCTTTCTTT
CASSPRTGNTEAFF
>TRBJ2-2|few|TRBV27|NA
TGTGCCAGCAGTCGGACAGCCGGGGAGCTGTTTTTT
CASSRTAGELFF
>TRBJ2-1|NA|TRBV5-8|TRBD2
TGTGCCAGCAGCCGTCGAAGGACTAGCTATGAGCAGTTCTTC
CASSRRRTSYEQFF
>TRBJ2-7|NA|TRBV2|NA
TGTGCCAGCAGTGCGAGACAGACCTACGAGCAGTACTTC
CASSARQTYEQYF
>TRBJ2-1|NA|TRBV18|TRBD2
TGTGCCAGCTCACGACTAGCGGGAGGCCATGAGCAGTTCTTC
CASSRLAGGHEQFF
>TRBJ2-3|NA|TRBV19|NA
TGTGCCAGTAGTCGCTTGGAGGGGAGCACAGATACGCAGTATTTT
CASSRLEGSTDTQYF
>TRBJ2-3|NA|TRBV11-2|TRBD2
TGTGCCAGCAGACTCCGGGACTACTTCACAGATACGCAGTATTTT
CASRLRDYFTDTQYF
>TRBJ2-7|NA|TRBV11-2|TRBD2
TGTGCCAGCAGCTCCGGGGGGTCTACGAAGCAGTACTTC
CASSSGGSTKQYF
>TRBJ1-1|NA|TRBV6-2/TRBV6-3|TRBD1
TGTGCCAGCAGTTACTCGAGGGACAGGGGTGAAGCTTTCTTT
CASSYSRDRGEAFF
>TRBJ1-5|NA|TRBV7-2|TRBD1
TGTGCCAGCAGCCCCGGACAGGGAGACAATCAGCCCCAGCATTTT
CASSPGQGDNQPQHF
>TRBJ2-1|NA|TRBV9|TRBD2
TGTGCCAGCAGCGTAGCTGGCGGGAGAAACAATGAGCAGTTCTTC
CASSVAGGRNNEQFF
>TRBJ2-2|NA|TRBV3-1/TRBV3-2|TRBD2
TGTGCCAGCAGCCTCGGGGGGCTAGCGGGACGAACCGGGGAGCTGTTTTTT
CASSLGGLAGRTGELFF
>TRBJ2-5|NA|TRBV6-6|TRBD2
TGTGCCAGCAGTTTCCGACTAGCGTTAGAGACCCAGTACTTC
CASSFRLALETQYF
>TRBJ1-1|few|TRBV28|NA
TGTGCCAGCGGGGATCCTCCGGGGACTGAAGCTTTCTTT
CASGDPPGTEAFF
>TRBJ2-4|few|TRBV28|NA
TGTGCCAGCGGGAATGGGGCGCTGGGAGCCAAAAACATTCAGTACTTC
CASGNGALGAKNIQYF
>TRBJ2-5|NA|TRBV9|NA
TGTGCCAGCAGCGTGGGACTGACGTCTCGGGAGACCCAGTACTTC
CASSVGLTSRETQYF
>TRBJ2-7|NA|TRBV6-9|NA
TGTGCCAGCAGTTCCCGACATACCTACGAGCAGTACTTC
CASSSRHTYEQYF
>TRBJ2-7|few|TRBV7-8|TRBD2
TGTGCCAGCAGCCGAGAGACTAGCGGGGCCTACGAGCAGTACTTC
CASSRETSGAYEQYF